This TCR beta chain is from a study of regulatory T cells in long-lasting Graves disease. Turning to the study itself: Antithyroid drug exposure in newly diagnosed Graves' patients had lasted under 3 months.

This clonotype was counted at least ten times. The sample's time point: newly diagnosed GD, antithyroid drugs for less than 3 months. Generation of the TCR library employed RNA extracted from PBMCs. In this cohort, patients came from an endocrinology department located in Xi'an, China. CDR3-region Arm-PCR and iRepertoire HTBI primers produced the TCR beta libraries. TCRdb processed the multiplex PCR reads anew with MiXCR; each CDR3 protein has one entry. The sample holds a few hundred thousand distinct CDR3 sequences, 16% seen once. Germline V gives CDR1 DFQATT, CDR2 SNEGSKA (reference sequence). The CDR3 loop spans 14 amino acids. V was shortened by 0 bases and J by 5 bases, with 13 bases between the two germline ends. These same records also appear under a second study, on T cells in Graves' hyperthyroidism and ophthalmopathy.

This clonotype originated in a man in his forties with Graves disease. The specimen was peripheral blood mononuclear cells (PBMCs), collected at new diagnosis, from a patient treated with antithyroid drugs. The rearrangement uses TRBV20-1 and TRBJ2-5; D may be TRBD1 or TRBD2 (6 bases each). CDR3 sequence (DNA): TGCAGTGCTAGAGATCTCGGGGGCTTGGAGACCCAGTACTTC. Protein sequence: CSARDLGGLETQYF.